The 5 T cell receptor beta chains presented below share a single source sample, sequenced in a study of cytomegalovirus exposure and HLA in healthy donors. Profiling relied on immunoSEQ multiplex PCR, and the TCRdb table lists in-frame clones only, not all of them. This sample has 150,000 to 180,000 clones, with roughly 84% found just once. Sequencing used PBMCs. All receptors derive from a human donor in good health.

V usage is TRBV19 and J usage is TRBJ2-3, with 9 bases identical to TRBD2. CDR3 size: 16 residues. Germline CDR1 LNHDA, CDR2 SQIVND (reference sequence). The trim removed 7 bases at V and 6 bases at J, leaving 14 bases unmatched. The CDR3 is CASNTPGGRALDTQYF. The CDR3, as DNA: TGTGCCAGTAATACACCTGGCGGGAGGGCCTTGGATACGCAGTATTTT.

V usage is TRBV15 and J usage is TRBJ1-1; possible D gene TRBD1, 5 bases. The V gene lost 1 base and the J gene lost 1 base, with 10 bases spanning the gap. CDR1 LNHNV and CDR2 YYDKDF come from the germline V gene (reference sequence). CDR3 length: 15 amino acids. The CDR3 sequence: CATSRGDRKNTEAFF. CDR3 DNA: TGTGCCACCAGCAGAGGTGACAGAAAGAACACTGAAGCTTTCTTT. Combining the CDR3 with reference TRBV15 and TRBJ1-1 gives the whole variable domain DAMVIQNPRYQVTQFGKPVTLSCSQTLNHNVMYWYQQKSSQAPKLLFHYYDKDFNNEADTPDNFQSRRPNTSFCFLDIRSPGLGDTAMYLCATSRGDRKNTEAFFGQGTRLTVV.

This clone has a handful of counts. J is TRBJ1-2 and V is TRBV2; D remains unclear. The CDR3 runs to 18 residues. Trimming took 6 bases from V and 1 from J, leaving 24 bases between them. The germline V gene encodes CDR1 SNHLY and CDR2 FYNNEI. CDR3 in DNA: TGTGCCAGCAGAAAAAACTCGGGGATGAACAAGAGTAACTATGGCTACACCTTC. Translation: CASRKNSGMNKSNYGYTF.

Notes on this clone: Other nucleotide sequences from this sample produce the same CDR3. V and J are TRBV18 and TRBJ2-7; 8 bases map to TRBD2. V shed 2 bases, J shed 3 bases, and the junction held 3 bases outside the gene matches. CDR1 is KGHSH and CDR2 is LQKENI in the germline V gene. CDR3 length: 14 residues. CDR3 sequence reads: CASSPTGTSYEQYF. DNA for the CDR3: TGTGCCAGCTCACCAACCGGGACTAGCTACGAGCAGTACTTC.

This clone has only a few counts. The V and J genes are TRBV29-1 and TRBJ2-1; D perhaps matches TRBD1 (6 bases). The V and J ends lost 6 bases and 5 bases respectively, with 11 bases between them. There are 12 residues in the CDR3. Germline loops: CDR1 SQVTM, CDR2 ANQGSEA. CDR3 coding DNA: TGCAGCGTCGAGAGACAGGACAATGAGCAGTTCTTC. Protein: CSVERQDNEQFF.